This T cell receptor (beta chain) was identified during a study of T cells in tumors after PD-1 blockade (dated by TCRdb to about 2019). About the investigation overall: Patients were excluded if they had prior checkpoint blockade, use of systemic immunosuppressants, or recent radiotherapy or other anti-cancer therapy within 4 weeks. Pembrolizumab 200 mg every 3 weeks or cemiplimab 350 mg every 2 weeks was administered to patients. A subset of patients also received ongoing daily vismodegib 150 mg during anti-PD-1 treatment. On average, peripheral blood samples had 110,000 or so TCR templates (range roughly 24,000-280,000) and 35,000 to 45,000 unique clonotypes. Using site-matched tumors from BCC or SCC patients sampled before and after anti-PD-1 therapy, the study carried out paired single-cell RNA and TCR sequencing. To compare clonotypes in blood and tumor, bulk TCR sequencing was done on 10 to 11 peripheral blood samples taken from roughly 5 patients. RECIST version 1.1 was the standard used to evaluate clinical response.

Of note for this clone: Its binding antigen is unknown. No base-level quality is on record; no much larger clone is a single base apart.

The sample's time point label is to be understood as: before anti-PD-1 therapy. Genomic DNA extracted from tumor biopsies or peripheral blood was used for bulk TCRbeta sequencing, with input ranging from about 600 ng to 6,004 ng. Every patient had histologically proven advanced or metastatic basal or squamous cell carcinoma and was a poor candidate for surgical resection. The basal cell carcinoma cohort comprised 10 or so patients, of whom several had bulk tumor TCR sequencing. Paper-wide results and their limitations: The source of novel T cell clones was not identified, and lymphoid organs or rare unexpanded clones within the tumor or the tumor periphery could be included among the possible sources. Roughly 40% of TCR clonotypes from the tumor were detected in blood, and certain novel exhausted tumor clones were present in blood collected before treatment, which suggests recruitment from the periphery.

The immunoSEQ platform was used for deep TCRbeta sequencing. As for how the authors treated the data: For further analysis, only productive rearrangements were exported from the immunoSEQ Analyzer. T cell phenotypes were assigned to bulk TCRbeta clonotypes by matching the clonotypes to single-cell RNA+TCR-seq clones that had the same TCRbeta sequence. Clone enrichment in tumor was computed as tumor frequency divided by PBMC frequency from bulk TCR sequencing. GLIPH was used to sort TCRs into specificity groups, which are clusters of distinct TCRs that likely recognize common antigens through shared CDR3 motifs. TCRdb took this table from immuneACCESS and kept in-frame rearrangements with V and J called. Such tables lack part of the clones; where checked against another copy, unresolved V genes explain under half of the gap, and the rest is unexplained. Clone size and V and J calls were adopted from that table, with D and trimming inferred from the DNA. Across this sample there are about 20,000 clones, with about 77% seen only once. The ten top clones hold approximately 25% of the sample.

The junction carries 11 bases between V and J, which are trimmed by 6 bases and 2 bases respectively. The germline V gene specifies MNHEY as CDR1 and SVGAGI as CDR2. From its cysteine to its phenylalanine, the CDR3 spans 13 amino acids. CDR3 DNA only is kept here, 39 bases in frame from base 1. Recombination connected TRBV6-5 to TRBJ2-7; a tentative D match to TRBD1 spans 6 bases. Sequences were derived from PBMCs, sampled before anti-PD-1 treatment. The source of this sequence is a human donor with basal cell carcinoma. The bases are TGTGCCAGCAGGGACAGTTCCGCCTACGAGCAGTACTTC. Translated, this is CASRDSSAYEQYF.